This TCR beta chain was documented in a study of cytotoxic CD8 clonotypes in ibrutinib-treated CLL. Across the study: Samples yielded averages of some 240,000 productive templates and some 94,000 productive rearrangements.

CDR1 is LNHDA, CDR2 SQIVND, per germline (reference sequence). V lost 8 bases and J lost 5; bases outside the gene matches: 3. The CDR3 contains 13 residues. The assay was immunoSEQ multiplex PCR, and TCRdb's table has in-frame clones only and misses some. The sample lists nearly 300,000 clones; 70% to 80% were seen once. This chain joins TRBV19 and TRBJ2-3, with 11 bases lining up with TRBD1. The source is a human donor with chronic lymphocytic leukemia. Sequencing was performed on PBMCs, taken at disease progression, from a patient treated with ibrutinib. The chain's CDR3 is CASGQGAGDTQYF. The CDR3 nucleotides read TGTGCCAGTGGACAGGGGGCAGGAGATACGCAGTATTTT.